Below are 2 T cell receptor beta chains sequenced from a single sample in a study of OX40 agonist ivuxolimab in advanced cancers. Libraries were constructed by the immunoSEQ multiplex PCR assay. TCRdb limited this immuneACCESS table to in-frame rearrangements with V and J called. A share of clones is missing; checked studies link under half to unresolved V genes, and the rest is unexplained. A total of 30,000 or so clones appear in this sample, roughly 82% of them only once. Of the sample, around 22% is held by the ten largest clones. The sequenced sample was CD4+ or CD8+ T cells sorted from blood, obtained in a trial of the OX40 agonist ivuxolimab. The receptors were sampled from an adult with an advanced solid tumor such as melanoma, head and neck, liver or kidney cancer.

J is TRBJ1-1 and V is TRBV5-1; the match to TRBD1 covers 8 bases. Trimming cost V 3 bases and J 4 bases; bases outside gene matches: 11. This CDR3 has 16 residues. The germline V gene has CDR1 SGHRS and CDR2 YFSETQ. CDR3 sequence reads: CASSSGQGSPGTEAFF. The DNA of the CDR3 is TGCGCCAGCAGCTCTGGACAGGGCTCTCCGGGCACTGAAGCTTTCTTT.

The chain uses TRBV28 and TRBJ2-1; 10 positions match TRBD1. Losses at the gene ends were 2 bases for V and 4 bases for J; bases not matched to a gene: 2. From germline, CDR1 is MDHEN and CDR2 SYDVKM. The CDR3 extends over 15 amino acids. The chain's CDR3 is CASSLGQGVYNEQFF. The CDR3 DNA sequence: TGTGCCAGCAGTTTAGGACAGGGGGTATACAATGAGCAGTTCTTC.